The 32 T cell receptor beta chains reported below all come from one sample, sequenced in a study of T cells after posttransplantation cyclophosphamide. Cyclophosphamide on days +3 and +4 followed busulfan-fludarabine conditioning and a marrow graft. Data came from immunoSEQ multiplex PCR; TCRdb stores just in-frame clones and leaves some out. The sample includes roughly 3,700 clones, 65% to 85% of them seen just once. This specimen consisted of CD4+ T cells sorted from blood, obtained about 230 days after a stem cell transplant with posttransplant cyclophosphamide. These receptors originate from a male patient between 25 and 39 years old who received an allogeneic stem cell transplant from a related donor, was CMV-positive, and had no GVHD. Some T cells may be transferred from the graft donor.

This clone appeared once. V usage is TRBV21-1 and J usage is TRBJ2-7; the table gives TRBD2 as D, unverified against the DNA. TRBV21-1 is deemed a pseudogene. The length of the CDR3 is 17 residues. This chain's CDR3 is CASSDILEAKESYEQYF. CDR3 nucleotides: TGTGCCAGCAGCGATATACTAGAGGCTAAGGAATCCTACGAGCAGTACTTC.

The rearrangement joins TRBV6-1 to TRBJ1-4; TRBD1 is a possible D gene (5 bases). Trimming removed 4 bases at V and 6 bases at J, with 12 bases between. The CDR3 runs 14 residues. Germline V lookup: CDR1 MNHNS, CDR2 SASEGT. DNA for the CDR3: TGTGCCAGCAGTGGGCAGGGCGATTATGAAAAACTGTTTTTT. Residues: CASSGQGDYEKLFF.

The chain employs TRBV7-2 and TRBJ2-1; 9 positions agree with TRBD2. This CDR3 comprises 17 residues. Germline CDR1 reads SGHTA; CDR2 reads FQGNSA. Losses at the gene ends were 7 bases for V and 5 bases for J; bases not matched to a gene: 15. CDR3 amino acids: CASNKGAAGGPHNEQFF. The CDR3 nucleotides read TGTGCCAGCAACAAAGGGGCAGCGGGGGGTCCCCACAATGAGCAGTTCTTC. The complete variable domain, with remaining parts taken from reference TRBV7-2 and TRBJ2-1, reads GAGVSQSPSNKVTEKGKDVELRCDPISGHTALYWYRQSLGQGLEFLIYFQGNSAPDKSGLPSDRFSAERTGGSVSTLTIQRTQQEDSAVYLCASNKGAAGGPHNEQFFGPGTRLTVL.

Here the CDR3 reads CASSPHRVSNQPQHF. The DNA of the CDR3 is TGTGCCAGCAGCCCCCACAGGGTTAGCAATCAGCCCCAGCATTTT. The V and J genes are TRBV7-2 and TRBJ1-5, with D possibly being TRBD1 (6 bases). The germline gives CDR1 SGHTA, CDR2 FQGNSA. Trimming removed 5 bases at V and 0 bases at J, with 11 bases between. CDR3 length: 15 residues.

The J gene is TRBJ2-1, the V gene TRBV4-2; maybe TRBD1 (6 bases). This CDR3 comprises 16 residues. V dropped 4 bases and J dropped 0 bases, with 13 bases sitting between them. Germline V gene sequence: CDR1 LGHNA, CDR2 YNFKEQ. CDR3 in DNA: TGTGCCAGCAGCCGAGAACAGGGTCTCTCCTACAATGAGCAGTTCTTC. It specifies CASSREQGLSYNEQFF.

The rearrangement links TRBV5-1 to TRBJ1-1, with TRBD1 matching 10 bases. The J segment lost 4 bases and the V segment lost 3 bases, leaving 3 bases of the junction unmatched. CDR3 length: 14 amino acids. Germline CDR1 SGHRS, CDR2 YFSETQ. The CDR3: CASSYRDRGTEAFF. The CDR3 DNA is TGCGCCAGCAGCTACCGGGACAGGGGCACTGAAGCTTTCTTT. Variable domain in full (rest from reference TRBV5-1 and TRBJ1-1): KAGVTQTPRYLIKTRGQQVTLSCSPISGHRSVSWYQQTPGQGLQFLFEYFSETQRNKGNFPGRFSGRQFSNSRSEMNVSTLELGDSALYLCASSYRDRGTEAFFGQGTRLTVV.

V is TRBV5-1 and J is TRBJ2-1; D remains ambiguous. Per the germline V gene, CDR1 is SGHRS and CDR2 is YFSETQ. Trimming removed 0 bases from V and 5 bases from J, with 9 bases in between. The CDR3 is 14 amino acids. As DNA, the CDR3 is TGCGCCAGCAGCTTGGCCATTGCTAACAATGAGCAGTTCTTC. Its translation is CASSLAIANNEQFF.

The chain recombines TRBV27 with TRBJ2-3; 8 bases agree with TRBD2. Per germline, CDR1 MNHEY and CDR2 SMNVEV (reference sequence). The CDR3 contains 17 residues. Trimming took 5 bases from V and 6 from J; bases not matched to a gene: 16. The CDR3 sequence: CASSRHGGGSKRDTQYF. Written as DNA, the CDR3 is TGTGCCAGCAGTCGCCACGGGGGGGGTTCGAAGCGGGATACGCAGTATTTT.

The gene calls are TRBV18 and TRBJ2-1; possible D gene TRBD2, 6 bases. Trimming removed 3 bases from V and 6 bases from J, with 15 bases in between. CDR3 length equals 15 residues. Germline V lookup: CDR1 KGHSH, CDR2 LQKENI. The CDR3 DNA is TGTGCCAGCTCACCGGTGGGCGGGGAGTCCAATGAGCAGTTCTTC. Its protein is CASSPVGGESNEQFF. The full variable domain, in which reference TRBV18 and TRBJ2-1 provide the parts outside the CDR3, is NAGVMQNPRHLVRRRGQEARLRCSPMKGHSHVYWYRQLPEEGLKFMVYLQKENIIDESGMPKERFSAEFPKEGPSILRIQQVVRGDSAAYFCASSPVGGESNEQFFGPGTRLTVL.

The V call is TRBV11-2, the J call TRBJ1-4; D is unclear. The ends were cut back, 1 base at V and 11 bases at J, with 8 bases in the middle. In germline, CDR1 is SGHAT, CDR2 FQNNGV. The CDR3 runs 12 residues. The CDR3: CASSLVSQKLFF. CDR3 in DNA: TGTGCCAGCAGCTTAGTTTCGCAGAAACTGTTTTTT.

The chain has TRBV6-6 and TRBJ1-4; D might be TRBD1 (6 bases). Per germline, CDR1 MNHNY and CDR2 SVGAGI (reference sequence). The V end was cut by 8 bases, the J end by 4 bases, with 14 bases between. CDR3 length: 14 residues. The CDR3 is CASETTGINEKLFF. The CDR3 coding sequence is TGTGCCAGCGAGACTACAGGGATTAATGAAAAACTGTTTTTT.

Points on this clone: At one end the junction does not follow the germline gene, possibly because of a read error. Other nucleotide sequences in the sample specify the same CDR3. The V and J genes are TRBV7-2 and TRBJ2-2; D unclear. CDR1 is SGHTA and CDR2 is FQGNSA in the germline V gene. The CDR3 loop spans 16 amino acids. This CDR3 reads CASSLGVPANTGELFF. For the CDR3, the DNA is TGTGCCAGCAGTTTAGGTGTCCCAGCGAACACCGGGGAGCTGTTTTTT. The entire variable domain, with the rest obtained from reference TRBV7-2 and TRBJ2-2, is as follows: GAGVSQSPSNKVTEKGKDVELRCDPISGHTALYWYRQSLGQGLEFLIYFQGNSAPDKSGLPSDRFSAERTGGSVSTLTIQRTQQEDSAVYLCASSLGVPANTGELFFGEGSRLTVL.

The J gene is TRBJ1-2, the V gene TRBV5-1; 9 nucleotides match TRBD1. J lost 2 bases, V lost 3 bases, and 5 bases had no gene match. The CDR3 length is 15 residues. Germline-derived CDR1 and CDR2 are SGHRS and YFSETQ. The CDR3 sequence is CASSSGTGTNYGYTF. CDR3 sequence (DNA): TGCGCCAGCAGCTCAGGGACAGGGACCAACTATGGCTACACCTTC.

The chain carries TRBV5-8 and TRBJ1-1; D unclear. Trimming cost V 6 bases and J 8 bases, with 20 bases left between them. CDR3 length equals 14 residues. Germline CDR1 is SGHTS and CDR2 is YDEGEE. The CDR3 coding sequence is TGTGCCAGCATCCCAGCCCCCGGGTTCCGGGAAGCTTTCTTT. Its translation is CASIPAPGFREAFF.

The chain employs TRBV7-9 and TRBJ1-1, with TRBD1 identical over 7 bases. There are 14 residues in the CDR3. V lost 5 bases, J lost 5 bases, and 8 bases stayed unmatched. In germline, CDR1 is SEHNR, CDR2 FQNEAQ (reference sequence). In nucleotides, the CDR3 is TGTGCCAGCAGCGAGAACAGGGGAAGTACTGAAGCTTTCTTT. Translated: CASSENRGSTEAFF.

This chain joins TRBV28 and TRBJ1-1; D is ambiguous. With 6 bases removed from V and 8 bases from J, the gap between germline ends came to 16 bases. This CDR3 spans 13 amino acids. Germline V gives CDR1 MDHEN, CDR2 SYDVKM. The CDR3 DNA sequence: TGTGCCAGCAGCTCTAAGCCGTCACCCGAAGCTTTCTTT. Its protein product is CASSSKPSPEAFF.

As for this clone: The same CDR3 arises from other DNA sequences in this sample as well. The gene calls are TRBV6-5 and TRBJ1-6; D unclear. V was clipped by 2 bases and J by 10 bases, with 9 bases between them. This CDR3 is 13 amino acids long. CDR1 and CDR2 (germline): MNHEY, SVGAGI. The DNA for the CDR3 is TGTGCCAGCAGTTACGGTCTAGTATCACCCCTCCACTTT. Protein product: CASSYGLVSPLHF.

The rearrangement uses TRBV11-2 and TRBJ1-2, with D unresolved. Trimming left V 5 bases short and J 2 bases short, with 12 bases between. Germline assignment: CDR1 SGHAT and CDR2 FQNNGV. This CDR3 is built from 14 residues. For the CDR3, the DNA is TGTGCCAGCAGCCACCCGGGGTCCAACTATGGCTACACCTTC. This sequence encodes CASSHPGSNYGYTF. Variable domain in full (rest from reference TRBV11-2 and TRBJ1-2): EAGVAQSPRYKIIEKRQSVAFWCNPISGHATLYWYQQILGQGPKLLIQFQNNGVVDDSQLPKDRFSAERLKGVDSTLKIQPAKLEDSAVYLCASSHPGSNYGYTFGSGTRLTVV.

The gene calls are TRBV28 and TRBJ1-2, with 10 bases that match TRBD1. With V trimmed by 2 bases and J by 0 bases, 6 bases remained unmatched. This CDR3 spans 17 amino acids. Per germline, CDR1 MDHEN and CDR2 SYDVKM. The CDR3 sequence is CASSLAGTGEPNYGYTF. CDR3 DNA sequence: TGTGCCAGCAGTTTAGCCGGGACAGGGGAACCTAACTATGGCTACACCTTC.

The J gene is TRBJ2-1, the V gene TRBV6-1; the match to TRBD2 covers 10 bases. The CDR3 consists of 15 residues. CDR1 and CDR2 from the germline V gene are MNHNS and SASEGT. V lost 7 bases, J lost 8 bases, and 11 bases stayed unmatched. CDR3: CASTGLSGGAHEQFF. CDR3 coding DNA: TGTGCCAGCACCGGACTAAGCGGGGGGGCGCATGAGCAGTTCTTC.

This clone was seen just once. The V and J genes are TRBV7-3 and TRBJ1-1, with TRBD1 identical over 7 bases. The CDR3 contains 14 residues. CDR1 and CDR2 (germline): SGHTA, FQGTGA. The junction had 6 bases not matched to a gene; V was cut back by 5 bases and J by 3 bases. CDR3 residues: CASSQKGGYTEAFF. CDR3 in DNA: TGTGCCAGCAGCCAGAAAGGGGGCTACACTGAAGCTTTCTTT.

The chain employs TRBV27 and TRBJ2-7; D is unresolved. The germline gives CDR1 MNHEY, CDR2 SMNVEV (reference sequence). Trimming pared 8 bases from V and 2 bases from J, leaving 16 bases between. This CDR3 is 14 amino acids long. The CDR3 region has the DNA TGTGCCAGCCCCGCACGAAGACTCCCCTACGAGCAGTACTTC. Its translation is CASPARRLPYEQYF.

V is TRBV13 and J is TRBJ1-4; D is perhaps TRBD1 (5 bases). Trimming shortened V by 8 bases and J by 2 bases, and 12 bases separated the two germline ends. The CDR3 totals 14 residues. Germline V CDR1 and CDR2: PRHDT, FYEKMQ (reference sequence). This CDR3 is CASRRGTTNEKLFF. For the CDR3, the DNA is TGTGCCAGCCGGCGGGGGACCACTAATGAAAAACTGTTTTTT.

The chain recombines TRBV4-2 with TRBJ2-1; TRBD2 agrees at 9 bases. CDR3 length: 14 residues. V shed 6 bases and J 8 bases; nucleotides not matched to a gene: 8. Germline V gene sequence: CDR1 LGHNA, CDR2 YNFKEQ. The CDR3 DNA reads TGTGCCAGCAGTTTCCAGCGGGGGGTCGATGAGCAGTTCTTC. Translation: CASSFQRGVDEQFF.

The chain combines TRBV5-1 with TRBJ2-5, with D maybe TRBD1 (5 bases). The CDR3 is 13 residues long. Trimming pared 2 bases from V and 3 bases from J, leaving 8 bases between. Germline V gene sequence: CDR1 SGHRS, CDR2 YFSETQ. The CDR3 reads CASSFRQKETQYF. CDR3 DNA: TGCGCCAGCAGCTTCCGACAGAAAGAGACCCAGTACTTC.

The rearrangement joins TRBV4-2 to TRBJ2-7; 8 nucleotides agree with TRBD2. Germline assignment: CDR1 LGHNA and CDR2 YNFKEQ. The V and J ends lost 3 bases and 5 bases, in that order; junction bases with no gene match: 6. The CDR3 length is 14 residues. The CDR3 region is CASSQASGSNEQYF. CDR3 sequence (DNA): TGTGCCAGCAGCCAGGCTAGCGGGTCCAACGAGCAGTACTTC.

This clone was observed a handful of times. The chain has TRBV18 and TRBJ1-1; 9 nucleotides agree with TRBD1. V was clipped by 2 bases and J by 3 bases; unmatched bases: 10. CDR3 length equals 17 residues. CDR1 KGHSH and CDR2 LQKENI come from the germline V gene. This CDR3 is CASSPTTGGAVDTEAFF. The CDR3 DNA reads as TGTGCCAGCTCACCAACTACAGGGGGCGCGGTGGACACTGAAGCTTTCTTT. The full variable domain, completed using reference TRBV18 and TRBJ1-1, is NAGVMQNPRHLVRRRGQEARLRCSPMKGHSHVYWYRQLPEEGLKFMVYLQKENIIDESGMPKERFSAEFPKEGPSILRIQQVVRGDSAAYFCASSPTTGGAVDTEAFFGQGTRLTVV.

CDR3 bases: TGTGCCAGCAGCTTGGGGGGGCCGACGAACACCGGGGAGCTGTTTTTT. Its protein product is CASSLGGPTNTGELFF. This chain joins TRBV5-4 and TRBJ2-2; D is possibly TRBD1 (6 bases). The V gene lost 0 bases and the J gene lost 0 bases, with 9 bases spanning the gap. Germline assignment: CDR1 SGHNT and CDR2 YYREEE (reference sequence). The CDR3 sequence is 16 residues long. Complete variable domain (other parts from reference TRBV5-4 and TRBJ2-2): ETGVTQSPTHLIKTRGQQVTLRCSSQSGHNTVSWYQQALGQGPQFIFQYYREEENGRGNFPPRFSGLQFPNYSSELNVNALELDDSALYLCASSLGGPTNTGELFFGEGSRLTVL.

The CDR3 DNA reads as TGTGCCAGTACCTTGGACAGGGGGGGATACACCTTC. This gives the protein CASTLDRGGYTF. The chain is built from TRBV19 and TRBJ1-2; 10 nucleotides align to TRBD1. V shed 7 bases and J 11 bases; nucleotides not matched to a gene: 7. Germline loops: CDR1 LNHDA, CDR2 SQIVND (reference sequence). The CDR3 length is 12 residues.

This chain uses TRBV5-5 with TRBJ2-2, with TRBD2 matching over 11 bases. Germline V CDR1 and CDR2: SGHKS, YYEKEE (reference sequence). Trimming cost V 6 bases and J 7 bases; bases outside gene matches: 23. The CDR3 totals 20 residues. The DNA of the CDR3 is TGTGCCAGCAAGGGAAGGATATCTAGCGGGGGGATTGTGACGAACGGGGAGCTGTTTTTT. It yields the protein CASKGRISSGGIVTNGELFF.

The chain uses TRBV5-4 and TRBJ1-1, with D possibly matching TRBD1 (5 bases). The CDR3 is made up of 14 amino acids. The V end lost 2 bases, the J end lost 10 bases, and 18 bases lay between the germline ends. Germline V gene sequence: CDR1 SGHNT, CDR2 YYREEE (reference sequence). The CDR3 DNA reads TGTGCCAGCAGCTTACTCTCGGCCGACGGGGGAGCTTTCTTT. The encoded protein is CASSLLSADGGAFF.

V usage is TRBV18 and J usage is TRBJ2-5; D might be TRBD2 (6 bases). The CDR3 contains 15 residues. V gave up 0 bases and J gave up 5 bases, with 13 bases separating them. The germline CDR1 and CDR2 sequences are KGHSH and LQKENI. This CDR3 reads CASSPPGGAAETQYF. The DNA of the CDR3 is TGTGCCAGCTCACCACCGGGCGGGGCGGCGGAGACCCAGTACTTC.